The 9 T cell receptor beta chains given below trace back to one sample, sequenced in a study of blood T cell repertoires in COVID-19. Data came from immunoSEQ multiplex PCR; TCRdb stores just in-frame clones and leaves some out. The sample holds around 300,000 clones, about nine tenths seen once. The source material was PBMCs or T cells enriched from blood (not recorded which). The receptors come from a woman in her thirties who had recovered from COVID-19.

This clone was counted a single time. The CDR3 loop is CASSLPREGPYYEQYF. As DNA, the CDR3 is TGTGCCAGCAGCTTGCCCCGTGAGGGTCCCTACTACGAGCAGTACTTC. The chain carries TRBV5-6 and TRBJ2-7; a possible D gene is TRBD2 (5 bases). CDR1 is SGHDT, CDR2 YYEEEE, per germline. Trimming pared 1 base from V and 3 bases from J, leaving 17 bases between. This CDR3 comprises 16 residues.

This sequence joins TRBV5-1 and TRBJ2-3; 7 bases line up with TRBD2. The CDR3 spans 14 residues. In germline, CDR1 is SGHRS, CDR2 YFSETQ. V lost 2 bases to trimming and J lost 2 bases; unmatched junction nucleotides: 2. CDR3 region: CASSFGRTTDTQYF. CDR3 bases: TGCGCCAGCAGCTTCGGGAGGACCACAGATACGCAGTATTTT.

This clone was recorded once. The chain uses TRBV13 and TRBJ2-7, with TRBD2 as a possible D gene (6 bases). CDR1 PRHDT and CDR2 FYEKMQ come from the germline V gene (reference sequence). V lost 6 bases to trimming and J lost 5 bases, with 11 bases between them. The CDR3 sequence is 12 residues long. In DNA, the CDR3 is TGTGCCAGCAGTGGGGCTAGCGACGAGCAGTACTTC. This encodes CASSGASDEQYF.

The rearrangement joins TRBV18 to TRBJ2-1, with 8 bases aligning to TRBD2. CDR1 is KGHSH, CDR2 LQKENI, per germline. After removal of 0 bases from V and 0 bases from J, the junction contained 7 bases not matched to a gene. The length of the CDR3 is 18 residues. The CDR3 DNA is TGTGCCAGCTCACCACCAGTTCTAGCGGGTACCTCCTACAATGAGCAGTTCTTC. It encodes CASSPPVLAGTSYNEQFF.

The J gene is TRBJ1-6, the V gene TRBV28; D not certain. The CDR3 runs 14 residues. Germline V CDR1 and CDR2: MDHEN, SYDVKM. Trimming pared 2 bases from V and 9 bases from J, leaving 11 bases between. CDR3 amino acids: CASSLGSDSSPLHF. CDR3 nucleotide sequence: TGTGCCAGCAGTTTAGGGAGCGATAGTTCACCCCTCCACTTT.

This clone has only one observation. The chain joins TRBV28 to TRBJ2-2; the D is unclear. CDR1 MDHEN and CDR2 SYDVKM come from the germline V gene. The CDR3 extends over 13 amino acids. V lost 8 bases to trimming and J lost 0 bases, with 7 bases between them. CDR3 loop: CASVATNTGELFF. The CDR3 DNA reads TGTGCCAGCGTGGCAACGAACACCGGGGAGCTGTTTTTT.

This clone appeared a single time. The chain is built from TRBV6-2 or TRBV6-3 and TRBJ2-3; D is possibly TRBD1 (6 bases). Per germline, CDR1 MNHEY and CDR2 SVGEGT. The CDR3 has 14 residues. V lost 0 bases to trimming and J lost 14 bases, with 18 bases between them. In nucleotides, the CDR3 is TGTGCCAGCAGTTACTCGAGGGGGACGGTATTTGGGTATTTT. It specifies CASSYSRGTVFGYF.

This rearrangement joins TRBV24-1 to TRBJ2-7, with TRBD2 matching over 7 bases. With 9 bases clipped from V and 2 bases from J, the junction kept 3 bases outside the gene matches. Germline V lookup: CDR1 KGHDR, CDR2 SFDVKD. This CDR3 has 12 residues. Here the CDR3 reads CATGGETYEQYF. Written as DNA, the CDR3 is TGTGCCACCGGGGGGGAAACCTACGAGCAGTACTTC.

This chain links TRBV6-4 with TRBJ2-2, with 8 bases fitting TRBD2. From germline, CDR1 is MRHNA and CDR2 SNTAGT. The CDR3 length is 15 residues. V shed 3 bases, J shed 5 bases, and the junction held 5 bases outside the gene matches. The CDR3 is CASSERSGSTGELFF. CDR3 sequence (DNA): TGTGCCAGCAGTGAGCGCAGCGGGAGTACCGGGGAGCTGTTTTTT.